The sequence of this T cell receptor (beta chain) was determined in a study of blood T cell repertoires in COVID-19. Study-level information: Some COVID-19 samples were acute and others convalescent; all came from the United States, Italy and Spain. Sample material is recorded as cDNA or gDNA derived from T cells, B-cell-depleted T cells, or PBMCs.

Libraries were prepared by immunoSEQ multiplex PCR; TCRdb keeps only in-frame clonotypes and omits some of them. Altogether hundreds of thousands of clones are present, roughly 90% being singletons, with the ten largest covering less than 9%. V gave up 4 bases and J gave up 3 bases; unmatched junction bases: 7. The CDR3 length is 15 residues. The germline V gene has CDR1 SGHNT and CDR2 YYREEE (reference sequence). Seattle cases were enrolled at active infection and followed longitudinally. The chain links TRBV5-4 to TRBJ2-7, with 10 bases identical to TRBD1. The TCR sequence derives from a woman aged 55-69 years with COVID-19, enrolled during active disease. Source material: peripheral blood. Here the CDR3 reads CASSGGTGVVYEQYF. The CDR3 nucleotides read TGTGCCAGCAGCGGGGGGACAGGGGTAGTCTACGAGCAGTACTTC. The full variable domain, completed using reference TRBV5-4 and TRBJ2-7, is ETGVTQSPTHLIKTRGQQVTLRCSSQSGHNTVSWYQQALGQGPQFIFQYYREEENGRGNFPPRFSGLQFPNYSSELNVNALELDDSALYLCASSGGTGVVYEQYFGPGTRLTVT.